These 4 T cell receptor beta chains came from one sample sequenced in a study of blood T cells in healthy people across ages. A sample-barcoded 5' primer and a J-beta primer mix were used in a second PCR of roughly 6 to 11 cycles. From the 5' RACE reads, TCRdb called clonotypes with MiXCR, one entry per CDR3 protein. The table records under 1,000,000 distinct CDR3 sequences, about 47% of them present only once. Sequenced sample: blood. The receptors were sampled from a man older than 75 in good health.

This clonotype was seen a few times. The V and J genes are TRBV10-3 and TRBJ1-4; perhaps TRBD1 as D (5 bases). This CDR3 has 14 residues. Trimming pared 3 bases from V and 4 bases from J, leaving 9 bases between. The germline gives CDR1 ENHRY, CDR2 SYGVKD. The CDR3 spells CAISEGDHNEKLFF. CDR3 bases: TGTGCCATCAGTGAAGGGGACCATAATGAAAAACTGTTTTTT.

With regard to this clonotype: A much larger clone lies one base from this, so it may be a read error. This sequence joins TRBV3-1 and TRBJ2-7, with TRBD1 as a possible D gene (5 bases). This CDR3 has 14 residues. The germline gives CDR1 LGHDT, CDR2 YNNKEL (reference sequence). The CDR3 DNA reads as TGTGCCAGCAGCCCAGGGCGGTACTCCTACGAGCCGTACTTC. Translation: CASSPGRYSYEPYF.

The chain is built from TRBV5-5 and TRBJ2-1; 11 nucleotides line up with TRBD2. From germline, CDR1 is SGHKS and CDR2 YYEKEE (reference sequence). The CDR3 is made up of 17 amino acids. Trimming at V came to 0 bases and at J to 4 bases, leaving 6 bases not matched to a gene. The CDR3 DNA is TGTGCCAGCAGCTTGGCCCCGACTAGCGGGATTTACAATGAGCAGTTCTTC. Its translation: CASSLAPTSGIYNEQFF.

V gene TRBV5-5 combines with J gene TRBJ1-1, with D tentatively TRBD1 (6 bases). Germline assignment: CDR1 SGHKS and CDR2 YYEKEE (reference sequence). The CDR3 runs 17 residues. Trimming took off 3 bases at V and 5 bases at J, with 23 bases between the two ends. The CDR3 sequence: CASSSAGHQTEGTEAFF. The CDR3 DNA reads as TGTGCCAGCAGCTCTGCGGGACACCAGACGGAAGGGACTGAAGCTTTCTTT.